Detailed here is one T cell receptor (beta chain). Sequencing was performed with immunoSEQ multiplex PCR; in TCRdb, only in-frame clones are kept and a portion is missing. This repertoire shows 150,000 or so clones, 80% to 95% found once; its top ten account for less than 2%. The sample originates from a study of blood T cell repertoires in COVID-19. Across the study: PBMCs, B-cell-depleted T cells, or T cells were the source of the cDNA or gDNA that made up the material.

V lost 1 base and J lost 3; bases outside the gene matches: 8. In germline, CDR1 is SGHDN, CDR2 FVKESK. The CDR3 runs 16 residues. Followed longitudinally, the Seattle patients had been enrolled during active infection. This clonotype was obtained from a woman aged 55-69 years with COVID-19, enrolled during active disease. This rearrangement joins TRBV14 to TRBJ2-7, with 8 positions matching TRBD1. Specimen: peripheral blood. CDR3 protein: CASSQGLAGGRYEQYF. The CDR3 bases are TGTGCCAGCAGCCAAGGGTTGGCAGGGGGCCGCTACGAGCAGTACTTC. Full variable domain (missing parts from reference TRBV14 and TRBJ2-7): EAGVTQFPSHSVIEKGQTVTLRCDPISGHDNLYWYRRVMGKEIKFLLHFVKESKQDESGMPNNRFLAERTGGTYSTLKVQPAELEDSGVYFCASSQGLAGGRYEQYFGPGTRLTVT.